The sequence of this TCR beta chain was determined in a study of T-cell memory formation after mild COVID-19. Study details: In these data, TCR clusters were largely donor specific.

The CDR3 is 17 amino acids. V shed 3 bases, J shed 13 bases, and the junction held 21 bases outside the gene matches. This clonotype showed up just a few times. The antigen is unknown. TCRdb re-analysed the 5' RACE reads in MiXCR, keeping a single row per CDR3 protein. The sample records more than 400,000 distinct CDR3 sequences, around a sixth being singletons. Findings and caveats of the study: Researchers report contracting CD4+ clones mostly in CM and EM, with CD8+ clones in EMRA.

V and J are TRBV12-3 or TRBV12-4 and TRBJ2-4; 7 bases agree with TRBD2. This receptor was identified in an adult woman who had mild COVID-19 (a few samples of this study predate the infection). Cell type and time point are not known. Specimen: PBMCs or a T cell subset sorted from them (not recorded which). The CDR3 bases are TGTGCCAGCAGTTTCTTAACGACTAGCACCCGAGTTGATTTACAGTACTTC. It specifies CASSFLTTSTRVDLQYF.